This T cell receptor beta chain stems from a study of T cells in Graves' hyperthyroidism and ophthalmopathy. The CDR3 consists of 15 residues. Per the germline V gene, CDR1 is SGHKS and CDR2 is YYEKEE (reference sequence). At least 3 on the Clinical Activity Score was recorded for ophthalmopathy patients, who also had NOSPECS grade at least 4 and duration under 3 months. Patients were excluded for uncontrolled infection, other autoimmune disease, pregnancy or lactation. Only one count was recorded for this clonotype. This sequence may be a read error, since a much larger clone differs from it by one base. The investigators amplified TCR beta CDR3 regions from RNA transcripts. The primer set for the first-round RT-PCR of the TCR CDR3 was HTBI. One entry per CDR3 protein results from TCRdb running MiXCR on the multiplex PCR reads. Here the sample spans fewer than 250,000 distinct CDR3 sequences, roughly 15% being singletons.

The TCR was taken from a woman between 18 and 30 years old with Graves' ophthalmopathy. The chain couples TRBV5-5 to TRBJ1-6; D is uncertain. Source material: blood. DNA of the CDR3: TGTGCCAGCAGCTTGGAGGGTCAATATAATTCAACCCTCCACTTT. Encoded protein: CASSLEGQYNSTLHF.